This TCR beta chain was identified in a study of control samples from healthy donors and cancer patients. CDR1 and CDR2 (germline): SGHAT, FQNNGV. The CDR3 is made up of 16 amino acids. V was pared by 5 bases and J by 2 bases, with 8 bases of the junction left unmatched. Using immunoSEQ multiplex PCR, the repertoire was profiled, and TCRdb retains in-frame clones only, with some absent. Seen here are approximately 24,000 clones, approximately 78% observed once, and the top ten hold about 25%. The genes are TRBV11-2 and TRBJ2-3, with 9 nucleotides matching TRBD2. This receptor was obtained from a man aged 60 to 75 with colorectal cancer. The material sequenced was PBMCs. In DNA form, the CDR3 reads TGTGCCAGCAGCCCGGGGACTAGCCGGATCACAGATACGCAGTATTTT. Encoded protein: CASSPGTSRITDTQYF. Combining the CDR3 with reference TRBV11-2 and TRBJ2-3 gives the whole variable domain EAGVAQSPRYKIIEKRQSVAFWCNPISGHATLYWYQQILGQGPKLLIQFQNNGVVDDSQLPKDRFSAERLKGVDSTLKIQPAKLEDSAVYLCASSPGTSRITDTQYFGPGTRLTVL.